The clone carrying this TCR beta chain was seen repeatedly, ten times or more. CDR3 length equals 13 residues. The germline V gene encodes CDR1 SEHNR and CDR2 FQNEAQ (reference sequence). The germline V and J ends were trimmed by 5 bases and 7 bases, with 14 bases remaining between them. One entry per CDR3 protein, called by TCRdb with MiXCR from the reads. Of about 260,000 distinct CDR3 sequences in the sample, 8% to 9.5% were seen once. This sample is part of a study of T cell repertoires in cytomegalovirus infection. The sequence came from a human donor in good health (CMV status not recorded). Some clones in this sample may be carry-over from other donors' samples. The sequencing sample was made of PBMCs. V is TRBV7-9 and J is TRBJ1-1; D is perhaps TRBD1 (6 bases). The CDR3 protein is CASSPYHRDEAFF. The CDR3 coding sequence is TGTGCCAGCAGCCCGTACCACAGGGATGAAGCTTTCTTT.